What follows describes a single TCR beta chain. The junction departs from germline at one end; a sequencing error may be responsible. This CDR3 comprises 11 residues. Looked up from germline, CDR1 is SNHLY and CDR2 is FYNNEI. PCR involved 60 Vbeta and 13 Jbeta primers. Produced via immunoSEQ multiplex PCR; TCRdb's table is partial and in-frame only. The sample holds 40,000 or so clones. These data are taken from a study of cytomegalovirus exposure and HLA in healthy donors. The J gene is TRBJ2-3, the V gene TRBV2; 8 nucleotides align to TRBD2. This clonotype originated in a male donor in good health and CMV-seronegative. The sequenced material came from PBMCs. In DNA, the CDR3 is TGTGCCAGCAGTGAAGAGGCAGCGGGGGTGTTT. It codes for CASSEEAAGVF.